What follows are 14 T cell receptor beta chains derived from one specimen sequenced in a study of T-cell reconstitution after alpha-beta-depleted transplantation in children. Preparation of the TCRbeta library involved a method that used unique molecular identifiers. TCRdb called the PCR reads again in MiXCR, with one record for every CDR3 protein. The table includes fewer than 550,000 distinct CDR3 sequences, over 10% detected once. The starting material was PBMCs, mostly from graft donor cells, obtained 180 days after TCRalphabeta/CD19-depleted stem cell transplant. The receptors here all came from a female patient aged 2 to 10 who had a stem cell transplant for aplastic anemia, so the T cells may come from the graft donor.

This clonotype came up a few times. The rearrangement uses TRBV5-5 and TRBJ2-2; 11 positions agree with TRBD1. This CDR3 spans 17 amino acids. The germline CDR1 and CDR2 sequences are SGHKS and YYEKEE (reference sequence). V trimming: 4 bases; J trimming: 4 bases; junction bases outside the gene matches: 9. The CDR3 protein is CASSLGTGGLGTGELFF. In nucleotides, the CDR3 is TGTGCCAGCAGCCTCGGGACAGGGGGTTTGGGCACCGGGGAGCTGTTTTTT.

The V and J genes are TRBV12-3 or TRBV12-4 and TRBJ2-5; D ambiguous. Trimming took 5 bases from V and 5 from J, leaving 15 bases between them. This CDR3 is built from 14 residues. The CDR3 here is CASSPSWFGETQYF. CDR3 DNA: TGTGCCAGCAGTCCGAGTTGGTTCGGGGAGACCCAGTACTTC.

This clonotype was seen a few times. V and J are TRBV7-9 and TRBJ2-1; the D gene is possibly TRBD1 (6 bases). The V and J ends lost 5 bases and 9 bases respectively, with 14 bases between them. CDR1 and CDR2 (germline): SEHNR, FQNEAQ (reference sequence). The length of the CDR3 is 13 residues. Here the CDR3 reads CASSPYRGGEQFF. The DNA for the CDR3 is TGTGCCAGCAGCCCCTATAGAGGGGGTGAGCAGTTCTTC.

The chain uses TRBV29-1 and TRBJ2-6; tentatively, D is TRBD2 (6 bases). CDR3 length: 14 amino acids. Trimming took 3 bases from V and 2 from J, leaving 8 bases between them. Germline CDR1 and CDR2: SQVTM and ANQGSEA. Written as DNA, the CDR3 is TGCAGCGTTGAGGCGGGGACTGGGGCCAACGTCCTGACTTTC. Amino acid sequence: CSVEAGTGANVLTF.

This clonotype was counted only a few times. J is TRBJ2-1 and V is TRBV12-5, with 13 bases lining up with TRBD2. Trimming removed 1 base from V and 8 bases from J; junction bases left unmatched: 2. Germline values: CDR1 LGHNT, CDR2 FRNRAP. This CDR3 is 15 amino acids long. CDR3 nucleotide sequence: TGTGCTAGTGGTTTGGGACTAGCGGGAGGTGATGAGCAGTTCTTC. This codes for CASGLGLAGGDEQFF.

This chain joins TRBV7-9 and TRBJ1-1; D unclear. With 5 bases removed from V and 6 bases from J, the gap between germline ends came to 16 bases. The germline CDR1 and CDR2 sequences are SEHNR and FQNEAQ (reference sequence). This CDR3 is built from 14 residues. CDR3 DNA sequence: TGTGCCAGCAGCCCGGACGGAGTGATGGCTGAAGCTTTCTTT. This encodes CASSPDGVMAEAFF.

This clonotype was counted only a few times. The genes are TRBV6-1 and TRBJ2-7; D gene uncertain. The CDR3 extends over 11 amino acids. CDR1 and CDR2 (germline): MNHNS, SASEGT. Trimming pared 6 bases from V and 6 bases from J, leaving 9 bases between. The CDR3 is CASRAWGEQYF. CDR3 coding DNA: TGTGCCAGCAGAGCCTGGGGCGAGCAGTACTTC.

This clonotype showed up just a few times. The chain links TRBV10-3 to TRBJ2-1, with no clear D. The germline CDR1 and CDR2 sequences are ENHRY and SYGVKD. The CDR3 sequence is 16 residues long. V shed 0 bases and J shed 2 bases, with 11 bases lying between them. CDR3 DNA: TGTGCCATCAGTGAGTCGGTGACTCAGCCCTACAATGAGCAGTTCTTC. The encoded protein is CAISESVTQPYNEQFF.

This clonotype was recorded a few times. The J gene is TRBJ1-1, the V gene TRBV19; the D gene is possibly TRBD1 (5 bases). V was clipped by 6 bases and J by 1 base, with 6 bases between them. This CDR3 has 12 residues. Germline lookup yields CDR1 LNHDA and CDR2 SQIVND (reference sequence). The CDR3 nucleotides read TGTGCCAGTAGGGACACGAACACTGAAGCTTTCTTT. It yields the protein CASRDTNTEAFF.

The sample holds many counts of this clonotype. This chain uses TRBV4-3 with TRBJ2-1, with TRBD2 matching 9 bases. V was clipped by 0 bases and J by 6 bases; unmatched bases: 3. CDR3 length: 15 residues. Germline CDR1 and CDR2: LGHNA and YSLEER. The CDR3 DNA follows: TGCGCCAGCAGCCAAGATAGCGGGAGAATCAATGAGCAGTTCTTC. It translates to CASSQDSGRINEQFF.

The genes are TRBV4-3 and TRBJ2-7; 7 bases are shared with TRBD1. Germline trimming cut 3 bases from V and 0 bases from J; bases unmatched to any gene: 8. Per the germline V gene, CDR1 is LGHNA and CDR2 is YSLEER. The CDR3 has 16 residues. This CDR3 reads CASSQDWDSNSYEQYF. The CDR3 DNA sequence: TGCGCCAGCAGCCAGGATTGGGACAGTAACTCCTACGAGCAGTACTTC.

The rearrangement joins TRBV5-6 to TRBJ1-6; D remains ambiguous. Trimming shortened V by 0 bases and J by 9 bases, and 7 bases separated the two germline ends. CDR1 is SGHDT, CDR2 YYEEEE, per germline. CDR3 length: 13 amino acids. CDR3 region: CASSLGGSSPLHF. CDR3 bases: TGTGCCAGCAGCTTGGGGGGTAGTTCACCCCTCCACTTT. The full variable domain, in which reference TRBV5-6 and TRBJ1-6 provide the parts outside the CDR3, is DAGVTQSPTHLIKTRGQQVTLRCSPKSGHDTVSWYQQALGQGPQFIFQYYEEEERQRGNFPDRFSGHQFPNYSSELNVNALLLGDSALYLCASSLGGSSPLHFGNGTRLTVT.

A few counts support this clonotype. This chain uses TRBV7-2 with TRBJ2-5, with D possibly TRBD2 on 6 matching bases. Germline CDR1 SGHTA, CDR2 FQGNSA. CDR3 length: 15 residues. Trimming stripped 4 bases from V and 5 bases from J, with 17 bases between. CDR3 coding DNA: TGTGCCAGCAGCTCCCCCCGGGACTGGGAGGAGACCCAGTACTTC. Encoded protein: CASSSPRDWEETQYF.

The chain recombines TRBV15 with TRBJ2-7; D is tentatively TRBD1 or TRBD2 (5 bases each). The CDR3 is made up of 15 amino acids. With 5 bases removed from V and 1 base from J, the gap between germline ends came to 15 bases. In germline, CDR1 is LNHNV, CDR2 YYDKDF (reference sequence). The CDR3: CATSPSMRGSYEQYF. The CDR3 DNA reads as TGTGCCACCAGCCCCAGTATGAGGGGTTCCTACGAGCAGTACTTC.